Below, 15 T cell receptor beta chains from the same sample are listed, as sequenced in a study of identical twins. TCRdb redid the calling of the 5' RACE reads with MiXCR, one entry per CDR3 protein. Of approximately 500,000 distinct CDR3 sequences in the sample, about 24% are singletons; the top ten hold roughly 2.8%. A further study also used this sample, focusing on T cells expressing NK-cell markers.

Sequencing used CD4+ T cells sorted from blood. The source of these receptors is a woman under 30 in good health.

This clonotype was counted a few times. The CDR3 DNA reads as TGTGCCAGCAGGAAGACAGGGGAGCGGTCCTACGAGCAGTACTTC. This encodes CASRKTGERSYEQYF. The V gene is TRBV25-1, the J gene TRBJ2-7, with 8 bases lining up with TRBD1. The CDR3 is 15 amino acids. After removal of 6 bases from V and 1 base from J, the junction contained 8 bases not matched to a gene. CDR1 is MGHDK, CDR2 SYGVNS, per germline.

This clonotype was counted between two and nine times. An end of the junction does not agree with germline; a read error may underlie this. This chain links TRBV12-3 or TRBV12-4 with TRBJ2-7; weak D call: TRBD2 (6 bases). This CDR3 has 13 residues. The chain's CDR3 is CASRLAGHYEQYF. The CDR3 coding sequence is TGTGCCAGCCGTTTGGCGGGGCACTACGAGCAGTACTTC.

The rearrangement links TRBV12-3 or TRBV12-4 to TRBJ1-1, with D perhaps matching TRBD1 (5 bases). The CDR3 length is 14 residues. Trimming took 3 bases from V and 6 from J, leaving 14 bases between them. The CDR3 loop is CASSFDSNLAEAFF. The DNA for the CDR3 is TGTGCCAGCAGTTTCGACAGTAATCTCGCTGAAGCTTTCTTT.

In its sample, this clonotype was seen a few times. This chain joins TRBV7-2 and TRBJ2-7; D gene ambiguous. Germline CDR1 SGHTA, CDR2 FQGNSA. CDR3 length: 14 amino acids. V lost 5 bases and J 2 bases, leaving 13 bases between the germline ends. CDR3 nucleotide sequence: TGTGCCAGCAGCCCACAACGCAGGACCTACGAGCAGTACTTC. Encoded protein: CASSPQRRTYEQYF.

This chain links TRBV12-3 or TRBV12-4 with TRBJ1-4, with TRBD1 matching over 8 bases. Germline trimming cut 3 bases from V and 4 bases from J; bases unmatched to any gene: 7. The CDR3 covers 16 residues. The CDR3: CASSLGRGLGNEKLFF. The CDR3 region has the DNA TGTGCCAGCAGTTTGGGCAGGGGGCTTGGTAATGAAAAACTGTTTTTT.

The chain employs TRBV3-1 and TRBJ2-3; 11 nucleotides align to TRBD2. Germline V gene sequence: CDR1 LGHDT, CDR2 YNNKEL (reference sequence). V was clipped by 4 bases and J by 2 bases; unmatched bases: 8. This CDR3 contains 17 residues. CDR3 loop: CASSPASGGPYTDTQYF. CDR3 sequence (DNA): TGTGCCAGCAGCCCGGCTAGCGGGGGGCCTTACACAGATACGCAGTATTTT.

V usage is TRBV7-9 and J usage is TRBJ2-5; D gene uncertain. V lost 2 bases and J lost 4, with 17 bases in between. CDR1 and CDR2 from the germline V gene are SEHNR and FQNEAQ (reference sequence). The CDR3 spans 16 residues. The CDR3 protein is CASSLLEFFSPETQYF. DNA of the CDR3: TGTGCCAGCAGCTTACTCGAGTTTTTTAGCCCAGAGACCCAGTACTTC.

This chain links TRBV7-3 with TRBJ1-6; D uncertain. CDR1 and CDR2 (germline): SGHTA, FQGTGA. CDR3 length: 15 residues. V was pared by 2 bases and J by 7 bases, with 12 bases between. CDR3 sequence (DNA): TGTGCCAGCAGCTTATATGGTCCGGGGAATTCACCCCTCCACTTT. Translation: CASSLYGPGNSPLHF.

The sample holds a few counts of this clonotype. The J gene is TRBJ2-2, the V gene TRBV20-1; D gene uncertain. Germline-derived CDR1 and CDR2 are DFQATT and SNEGSKA (reference sequence). Trimming took 3 bases from V and 3 from J, leaving 14 bases between them. The CDR3 is 15 residues long. The CDR3, as DNA: TGCAGTGCTAGTTCCCCTGTTATGGACACCGGGGAGCTGTTTTTT. The encoded protein is CSASSPVMDTGELFF.

The chain carries TRBV3-1 and TRBJ1-4, with no clear D. V was cut by 0 bases and J by 12 bases, with 5 bases left in between. There are 11 residues in the CDR3. Per germline, CDR1 LGHDT and CDR2 YNNKEL (reference sequence). Here the CDR3 DNA reads TGTGCCAGCAGCCAAGAATGGCAACTGTTTTTT. Its translation is CASSQEWQLFF.

The chain has TRBV2 and TRBJ1-6; D remains ambiguous. CDR3 length equals 13 residues. Trimming took off 6 bases at V and 7 bases at J, with 10 bases between the two ends. Per the germline V gene, CDR1 is SNHLY and CDR2 is FYNNEI. CDR3 in DNA: TGTGCCAGCAGGGGTGAAGGGAATTCACCCCTCCACTTT. It specifies CASRGEGNSPLHF.

This chain connects TRBV20-1 to TRBJ2-3; D might be TRBD1 (5 bases). The ends were cut back, 5 bases at V and 5 bases at J, with 14 bases in the middle. CDR3 size: 13 residues. The germline CDR1 and CDR2 sequences are DFQATT and SNEGSKA (reference sequence). The CDR3, as DNA: TGCAGTGCTGGGGTAGGGGCCGGAGATACGCAGTATTTT. This encodes CSAGVGAGDTQYF.

Turning to this clonotype: At one end, the junction sequence differs from germline, possibly due to a read error. This chain joins TRBV7-7 and TRBJ2-2; D gene unclear. CDR3 length: 13 amino acids. The V gene's germline CDR1 is SSHAT and CDR2 FNYEAQ (reference sequence). This CDR3 is CASSSSRTGELFF. Written as DNA, the CDR3 is TGTGCTAGCAGCTCCTCCCGCACCGGGGAGCTGTTTTTT.

This chain links TRBV28 with TRBJ2-7; tentative D call: TRBD2 (5 bases). The V and J ends lost 7 bases and 5 bases respectively, with 15 bases between them. The CDR3 loop spans 13 amino acids. CDR1 and CDR2 (germline): MDHEN, SYDVKM. The CDR3 sequence: CASTVGGLNEQYF. CDR3 coding DNA: TGTGCCAGCACCGTCGGAGGTCTTAACGAGCAGTACTTC.

V usage is TRBV5-5 and J usage is TRBJ2-2; TRBD2 might be the D (5 bases). This CDR3 spans 15 amino acids. The germline gives CDR1 SGHKS, CDR2 YYEKEE (reference sequence). The V gene lost 2 bases and the J gene lost 0 bases, with 8 bases spanning the gap. CDR3 DNA sequence: TGTGCCAGCAGCTTAGCGGCGACGAACACCGGGGAGCTGTTTTTT. Translation: CASSLAATNTGELFF.